This entry lists 28 T cell receptor beta chains sequenced from one sample in a study of T cells in Graves' hyperthyroidism and ophthalmopathy. It was RNA transcripts that yielded the amplified TCR beta CDR3 regions. When the TCR CDR3 underwent first-round RT-PCR, the HTBI primer set was used. TCRdb reanalysed the multiplex PCR reads using MiXCR and keeps one entry per CDR3 protein. Found here are under 400,000 distinct CDR3 sequences, 14% of them singletons; the top ten hold approximately 11%. Material for sequencing was blood. The origin of the receptors is a woman aged 55-70 years with Graves' hyperthyroidism.

This clonotype was found a few times. The J gene is TRBJ2-1, the V gene TRBV19; TRBD2 aligns across 8 bases. The CDR3 runs to 13 residues. With 8 bases clipped from V and 6 bases from J, the junction kept 6 bases outside the gene matches. CDR1 and CDR2 (germline): LNHDA, SQIVND (reference sequence). The CDR3 coding sequence is TGTGCCAGTGCGGGGGGCGGGTCCAATGAGCAGTTCTTC. This codes for CASAGGGSNEQFF.

The rearrangement links TRBV4-2 to TRBJ2-3; D is unclear. The length of the CDR3 is 13 residues. V was pared by 0 bases and J by 4 bases, with 5 bases between. CDR1 is LGHNA and CDR2 is YNFKEQ in the germline V gene. CDR3 protein: CASSQDMADTQYF. The CDR3 coding sequence is TGTGCCAGCAGCCAAGATATGGCAGATACGCAGTATTTT.

This clonotype was counted ten times or more. This chain links TRBV12-3 or TRBV12-4 with TRBJ2-7, with 8 positions matching TRBD2. CDR3 size: 14 residues. V lost 8 bases, J lost 2 bases, and 8 bases stayed unmatched. As DNA, the CDR3 is TGTGCCAGCCCGCCGGGGGGGCCACCCTACGAGCAGTACTTC. Residues: CASPPGGPPYEQYF.

Ten or more counts support this clonotype. This chain joins TRBV28 and TRBJ2-7; D remains unclear. Between the trimmed V and J ends, which lost 4 bases and 2 bases, there was a span of 6 bases. Germline V gene lookup returns CDR1 MDHEN and CDR2 SYDVKM. The CDR3 extends over 12 amino acids. CDR3 loop: CASSYGTYEQYF. Written as DNA, the CDR3 is TGTGCCAGCAGTTACGGTACCTACGAGCAGTACTTC.

The V call is TRBV19, the J call TRBJ2-1; 10 positions agree with TRBD2. The junction had 10 bases not matched to a gene; V was cut back by 8 bases and J by 6 bases. Per germline, CDR1 LNHDA and CDR2 SQIVND (reference sequence). CDR3 length equals 15 residues. CDR3 sequence: CASRPAGGPSNEQFF. The CDR3 DNA reads TGTGCCAGTCGACCAGCGGGAGGGCCTAGCAATGAGCAGTTCTTC. Using reference TRBV19 and TRBJ2-1 for the parts outside the CDR3, the full variable domain is DGGITQSPKYLFRKEGQNVTLSCEQNLNHDAMYWYRQDPGQGLRLIYYSQIVNDFQKGDIAEGYSVSREKKESFPLTVTSAQKNPTAFYLCASRPAGGPSNEQFFGPGTRLTVL.

In its sample, this clonotype was seen many times. The chain employs TRBV9 and TRBJ1-3; TRBD1 might be the D (5 bases). V was cut by 0 bases and J by 5 bases, with 12 bases left in between. Germline values: CDR1 SGDLS, CDR2 YYNGEE. The CDR3 loop spans 15 amino acids. CDR3 amino acids: CASSVGRAPRNTIYF. DNA of the CDR3: TGTGCCAGCAGCGTAGGCAGGGCCCCACGAAACACCATATATTTT.

The sample holds many counts of this clonotype. This sequence joins TRBV27 and TRBJ2-1, with unresolved D. CDR1 and CDR2 from the germline V gene are MNHEY and SMNVEV (reference sequence). V was cut by 6 bases and J by 0 bases, with 9 bases left in between. The CDR3 has 14 residues. The CDR3 region has the DNA TGTGCCAGCAGATCCCCGAACTCCTACAATGAGCAGTTCTTC. Its translation is CASRSPNSYNEQFF.

This clonotype was counted a few times. This chain links TRBV18 with TRBJ1-3; 8 bases agree with TRBD1. The length of the CDR3 is 18 residues. Germline loops: CDR1 KGHSH, CDR2 LQKENI. V lost 2 bases to trimming and J lost 0 bases; unmatched junction nucleotides: 9. CDR3 bases: TGTGCCAGCTCACCATATCGACAGGGGACCAACTCTGGAAACACCATATATTTT. This encodes CASSPYRQGTNSGNTIYF.

In DNA, the CDR3 is TGCGCCAGCAGGCCGGAGAGCTCTGGAAACACCATATATTTT. Protein product: CASRPESSGNTIYF. This rearrangement joins TRBV5-1 to TRBJ1-3; D gene uncertain. Trimming removed 5 bases at V and 0 bases at J, with 9 bases between. The CDR3 spans 14 residues. From germline, CDR1 is SGHRS and CDR2 YFSETQ.

This clonotype was found many times. The chain combines TRBV11-3 with TRBJ1-1; TRBD1 matches 11 bases. V shed 2 bases and J 5 bases; nucleotides not matched to a gene: 4. Germline lookup yields CDR1 SGHNT and CDR2 YENEEA. This CDR3 has 15 residues. The CDR3 sequence: CASSLFRDRGTEAFF. CDR3 DNA sequence: TGTGCCAGCAGCTTATTCCGGGACAGGGGGACTGAAGCTTTCTTT.

V gene TRBV11-2 combines with J gene TRBJ2-7; TRBD2 matches 9 bases. The V gene's germline CDR1 is SGHAT and CDR2 FQNNGV. The CDR3 has 16 amino acids. Germline trimming cut 6 bases from V and 2 bases from J; bases unmatched to any gene: 11. CDR3 nucleotide sequence: TGTGCCAGCAGACGCGACGCGGGGGGGAGAACCTACGAGCAGTACTTC. Protein sequence: CASRRDAGGRTYEQYF.

About this clonotype: A read error may be the cause here, since a much bigger clone is one base away. The chain employs TRBV20-1 and TRBJ2-5; D is unclear. This CDR3 spans 10 amino acids. In germline, CDR1 is DFQATT, CDR2 SNEGSKA (reference sequence). Here the CDR3 reads CSATQQTQYF. Written as DNA, the CDR3 is TGCAGTGCCACCCAACAGACCCAGTACTTC.

This clonotype was detected many times. The CDR3 DNA reads as TGTGCCTCTCAAAACCCTAGCGGCACCGGGGAGCTGTTTTTT. Translating gives CASQNPSGTGELFF. The chain joins TRBV24-1 to TRBJ2-2; 7 bases fit TRBD2. The CDR3 has 14 residues. Germline CDR1 is KGHDR and CDR2 is SFDVKD. V lost 12 bases, J lost 4 bases, and 10 bases stayed unmatched.

With respect to this clonotype: A much more abundant neighbour one base away suggests this may be a read error. The V call is TRBV27, the J call TRBJ1-1; D remains ambiguous. Deletions cut 0 bases from V and 1 base from J, with 6 bases between. The germline V gene has CDR1 MNHEY and CDR2 SMNVEV (reference sequence). CDR3 length equals 14 residues. Here the CDR3 DNA reads TGTGCCAGCAGTTTATCCGTCACGAACACTGAAGCTTTCTTT. Translating gives CASSLSVTNTEAFF.

V gene TRBV19 combines with J gene TRBJ1-1, with 8 positions matching TRBD1. CDR1 and CDR2 from the germline V gene are LNHDA and SQIVND (reference sequence). The CDR3 extends over 15 amino acids. V was clipped by 2 bases and J by 1 base; unmatched bases: 3. CDR3 sequence reads: CASSIPGTGNTEAFF. In DNA form, the CDR3 reads TGTGCCAGTAGTATACCCGGGACAGGGAACACTGAAGCTTTCTTT.

This clonotype occurred many times. The chain joins TRBV7-8 to TRBJ2-3; maybe TRBD2 (6 bases). The length of the CDR3 is 15 residues. The germline gives CDR1 SGHVS, CDR2 FQNEAQ. V was shortened by 4 bases and J by 2 bases, with 13 bases between the two germline ends. DNA for the CDR3: TGTGCCAGCAGCTCAGTTAGCGGCTCCACAGATACGCAGTATTTT. Protein sequence: CASSSVSGSTDTQYF.

This clonotype showed up many times. The chain recombines TRBV7-9 with TRBJ1-1, with 9 bases matching TRBD1. CDR1 SEHNR and CDR2 FQNEAQ come from the germline V gene (reference sequence). This CDR3 is built from 15 residues. V lost 8 bases and J lost 2; bases outside the gene matches: 9. CDR3 nucleotides: TGTGCCAGCTTAAGCCCGACAGGGGGAAACACTGAAGCTTTCTTT. Protein sequence: CASLSPTGGNTEAFF.

In its sample, this clonotype was seen a few times. This chain connects TRBV19 to TRBJ2-7; D gene uncertain. Trimming took off 3 bases at V and 1 base at J, with 7 bases between the two ends. CDR1 LNHDA and CDR2 SQIVND come from the germline V gene (reference sequence). The CDR3 runs to 13 residues. The CDR3 protein is CASSIAASYEQYF. As DNA, the CDR3 is TGTGCCAGTAGTATCGCGGCGTCCTACGAGCAGTACTTC.

This clonotype was observed many times. The chain uses TRBV6-5 and TRBJ2-2, with D possibly matching TRBD2 (6 bases). Per germline, CDR1 MNHEY and CDR2 SVGAGI. The V end lost 2 bases, the J end lost 4 bases, and 14 bases lay between the germline ends. The CDR3 consists of 16 residues. The CDR3 is CASSYGVGGGTGELFF. In DNA, the CDR3 is TGTGCCAGCAGTTACGGGGTGGGAGGAGGCACCGGGGAGCTGTTTTTT.

This clonotype was seen many times. J is TRBJ2-1 and V is TRBV18; 8 positions agree with TRBD2. The V segment lost 3 bases and the J segment 5 bases; nucleotides outside the gene matches: 3. CDR3 size: 14 residues. Germline V gene lookup returns CDR1 KGHSH and CDR2 LQKENI. For the CDR3, the DNA is TGTGCCAGCTCACCGGTAGCGGGACACAATGAGCAGTTCTTC. Translated, it gives CASSPVAGHNEQFF.

The chain links TRBV7-9 to TRBJ1-1; TRBD1 is a possible D gene (6 bases). This CDR3 has 16 residues. CDR1 SEHNR and CDR2 FQNEAQ come from the germline V gene (reference sequence). V lost 3 bases and J 1 base, leaving 15 bases between the germline ends. In DNA, the CDR3 is TGTGCCAGCAGCTTCGACAGGCTCGGGGGGAACACTGAAGCTTTCTTT. This translates into CASSFDRLGGNTEAFF. The full variable domain, in which reference TRBV7-9 and TRBJ1-1 provide the parts outside the CDR3, is DTGVSQNPRHKITKRGQNVTFRCDPISEHNRLYWYRQTLGQGPEFLTYFQNEAQLEKSRLLSDRFSAERPKGSFSTLEIQRTEQGDSAMYLCASSFDRLGGNTEAFFGQGTRLTVV.

This clonotype was picked up many times. The chain has TRBV30 and TRBJ2-2; 7 bases agree with TRBD2. With 2 bases clipped from V and 4 bases from J, the junction kept 7 bases outside the gene matches. The CDR3 consists of 15 residues. The germline CDR1 and CDR2 sequences are GTSNPN and SVGIG (reference sequence). The CDR3 DNA reads TGTGCCTGGAGTAGGGGAGCGGGACTCACCGGGGAGCTGTTTTTT. Translated, it gives CAWSRGAGLTGELFF.

In its sample, this clonotype was seen many times. The J gene is TRBJ2-1, the V gene TRBV24-1; TRBD2 might be the D (6 bases). This CDR3 is 14 amino acids long. The germline V and J ends were trimmed by 4 bases and 10 bases, with 16 bases remaining between them. Germline V gene sequence: CDR1 KGHDR, CDR2 SFDVKD. The CDR3 region has the DNA TGTGCCACCAGTGAGGGAGGTGGCCTTTGGGAGCAGTTCTTC. It translates to CATSEGGGLWEQFF.

This chain connects TRBV10-3 to TRBJ1-1; a weak D match, TRBD1 (5 bases). V was clipped by 9 bases and J by 4 bases, with 12 bases between them. There are 12 residues in the CDR3. Germline assignment: CDR1 ENHRY and CDR2 SYGVKD. The CDR3 region is CAISGLSTEAFF. The CDR3 DNA sequence: TGTGCCATTTCAGGGTTGTCCACTGAAGCTTTCTTT.

There are a few counts of this clonotype. The chain carries TRBV7-8 and TRBJ1-3; TRBD1 is a possible D gene (6 bases). Germline V gene data show CDR1 as SGHVS and CDR2 as FQNEAQ. The CDR3 runs to 17 residues. With 4 bases removed from V and 0 bases from J, the gap between germline ends came to 16 bases. This CDR3 is CASSSWLTGVSGNTIYF. CDR3 nucleotides: TGTGCCAGCAGCTCCTGGTTGACAGGCGTCTCTGGAAACACCATATATTTT. Supplemented by reference TRBV7-8 and TRBJ1-3, the full variable domain reads GAGVSQSPRYKVAKRGQDVALRCDPISGHVSLFWYQQALGQGPEFLTYFQNEAQLDKSGLPSDRFFAERPEGSVSTLKIQRTQQEDSAVYLCASSSWLTGVSGNTIYFGEGSWLTVV.

This clonotype was recorded many times. The gene calls are TRBV24-1 and TRBJ1-1, with a tentative D call TRBD1 (5 bases). V was cut by 9 bases and J by 5 bases, with 12 bases left in between. The CDR3 length is 12 residues. From germline, CDR1 is KGHDR and CDR2 SFDVKD. The CDR3 sequence is CATSSGGTEAFF. Here the CDR3 DNA reads TGTGCCACCTCCTCGGGGGGGACTGAAGCTTTCTTT.

J is TRBJ2-7 and V is TRBV6-2 or TRBV6-3; no reliable D call. With 5 bases removed from V and 0 bases from J, the gap between germline ends came to 11 bases. CDR3 size: 14 residues. Germline V gene lookup returns CDR1 MNHEY and CDR2 SVGEGT. In DNA form, the CDR3 reads TGTGCCAGCAGTCTGGAGCTGCGCTCCTACGAGCAGTACTTC. This encodes CASSLELRSYEQYF.

The chain combines TRBV10-3 with TRBJ2-2; D gene uncertain. Germline assignment: CDR1 ENHRY and CDR2 SYGVKD. V was clipped by 10 bases and J by 0 bases, with 12 bases between them. This CDR3 has 14 amino acids. The CDR3, as DNA: TGTGCCAGCACGGACCCGACGAACACCGGGGAGCTGTTTTTT. Amino acid sequence: CASTDPTNTGELFF.